This entry lists 10 T cell receptor beta chains sequenced from one sample in a study of shared clonotypes between healthy human individuals. This table comes from immunoSEQ multiplex PCR, and its TCRdb copy is limited to in-frame clones, with some not included. Of approximately 510,000 clones in the sample, 79% were seen once. The sequencing sample was made of PBMCs. The receptors stem from a middle-aged woman in good health. Some clones in this sample may be carry-over from other donors' samples.

The CDR3 sequence is CASSGLAYDNTGELFF. CDR3 bases: TGTGCCAGCTCGGGACTAGCTTACGATAACACCGGGGAGCTGTTTTTT. V and J are TRBV18 and TRBJ2-2; 9 bases agree with TRBD2. The CDR3 is made up of 16 amino acids. Trimming at V came to 6 bases and at J to 2 bases, leaving 7 bases not matched to a gene. Germline V gene lookup returns CDR1 KGHSH and CDR2 LQKENI.

The CDR3 reads CASRRELGETQYF. The CDR3 bases are TGTGCCAGCAGGAGGGAGCTAGGGGAGACCCAGTACTTC. The gene calls are TRBV6-1 and TRBJ2-5, with a weak D call TRBD2 (5 bases). This CDR3 has 13 residues. Trimming shortened V by 6 bases and J by 5 bases, and 13 bases separated the two germline ends. Germline V lookup: CDR1 MNHNS, CDR2 SASEGT.

This clone was detected a few times. The chain employs TRBV2 and TRBJ2-2; D is unclear. The V end lost 4 bases, the J end lost 0 bases, and 6 bases lay between the germline ends. The CDR3 totals 14 residues. CDR1 is SNHLY, CDR2 FYNNEI, per germline. CDR3 DNA sequence: TGTGCCAGCAGTGTTATTGCGAACACCGGGGAGCTGTTTTTT. Protein sequence: CASSVIANTGELFF.

V gene TRBV10-3 combines with J gene TRBJ2-7, with 12 positions matching TRBD2. The CDR3 sequence is 14 residues long. With 10 bases clipped from V and 4 bases from J, the junction kept 8 bases outside the gene matches. Germline V gene sequence: CDR1 ENHRY, CDR2 SYGVKD. The DNA for the CDR3 is TGTGCCACCCGCCCGGGACTAGCGGGTTACGAGCAGTACTTC. Translation: CATRPGLAGYEQYF.

This clone was seen a few times. The rearrangement joins TRBV7-8 to TRBJ2-1, with 9 bases matching TRBD2. Trimming cost V 2 bases and J 6 bases; bases outside gene matches: 11. The CDR3 is 17 amino acids. Germline values: CDR1 SGHVS, CDR2 FQNEAQ. CDR3 amino acids: CASSLFVAGGLGNEQFF. As DNA, the CDR3 is TGTGCCAGCAGCTTATTTGTCGCGGGAGGGCTTGGCAATGAGCAGTTCTTC.

The chain uses TRBV30 and TRBJ2-1, with 9 bases aligning to TRBD2. Germline V gene lookup returns CDR1 GTSNPN and CDR2 SVGIG (reference sequence). After removal of 6 bases from V and 5 bases from J, the junction contained 14 bases not matched to a gene. The CDR3 length is 16 residues. The DNA of the CDR3 is TGTGCCTGCCCCAGGGGTGGGGGACTAGCCCACAATGAGCAGTTCTTC. Encoded protein: CACPRGGGLAHNEQFF.

This chain joins TRBV27 and TRBJ2-1, with D maybe TRBD2 (5 bases). The germline CDR1 and CDR2 sequences are MNHEY and SMNVEV (reference sequence). Between the trimmed V and J ends, which lost 2 bases and 0 bases, there was a span of 14 bases. This CDR3 is 17 amino acids long. The CDR3 DNA reads TGTGCCAGCAGTTTACGGGGTCGTTTTAGCTCCTACAATGAGCAGTTCTTC. Amino acids: CASSLRGRFSSYNEQFF.

The V and J genes are TRBV10-2 and TRBJ2-7; 9 nucleotides match TRBD2. V shed 2 bases, J shed 6 bases, and the junction held 2 bases outside the gene matches. Germline lookup yields CDR1 WSHSY and CDR2 SAAADI. This CDR3 is built from 13 residues. DNA for the CDR3: TGCGCCAGCAGTGAGATAGCGGGAGTCGAGCAGTACTTC. Amino acid sequence: CASSEIAGVEQYF.

The chain combines TRBV27 with TRBJ2-3, with 11 bases aligning to TRBD2. Germline V CDR1 and CDR2: MNHEY, SMNVEV (reference sequence). V was pared by 2 bases and J by 0 bases, with 10 bases of the junction left unmatched. The CDR3 contains 19 residues. As DNA, the CDR3 is TGTGCCAGCAGTTTAAGAACTAGCGGGAGTTTTGAAAGCACAGATACGCAGTATTTT. Translation gives CASSLRTSGSFESTDTQYF.

This chain links TRBV7-3 with TRBJ2-1, with 8 bases lining up with TRBD2. The germline V gene has CDR1 SGHTA and CDR2 FQGTGA. The length of the CDR3 is 16 residues. The trim removed 3 bases at V and 5 bases at J, leaving 9 bases unmatched. The CDR3 is CASSFGERERNNEQFF. In DNA form, the CDR3 reads TGTGCCAGCAGCTTTGGAGAGCGGGAGCGTAACAATGAGCAGTTCTTC.